The 25 T cell receptor beta chains in this list originate from one sample, sequenced in a study of blood T cells in healthy people across ages. Together with a sample-barcoded 5' primer, a J-beta primer mix was included in a second PCR lasting roughly 6 to 12 cycles. One entry per CDR3 protein results from TCRdb running MiXCR on the 5' RACE reads. The repertoire has about 1.6 million distinct CDR3 sequences, roughly 32% of them found once; the top ten carry roughly 10%. The source material was blood. The receptors here all came from a woman aged 25 to 39 in good health.

The table lists this clonotype with a few counts. The CDR3 loop is CASSDGEGGEVGEQFF. CDR3 nucleotides: TGCGCCAGCAGCGATGGCGAGGGGGGGGAAGTTGGTGAGCAGTTCTTC. The genes are TRBV4-1 and TRBJ2-1, with a weak D call TRBD2 (7 bases). This CDR3 has 16 residues. V was clipped by 5 bases and J by 9 bases, with 23 bases between them. CDR1 is MGHRA, CDR2 YSYEKL, per germline.

The chain carries TRBV15 and TRBJ2-1; a possible D gene is TRBD1 (6 bases). This CDR3 is 16 amino acids long. Deletions cut 5 bases from V and 7 bases from J, with 21 bases between. The V gene's germline CDR1 is LNHNV and CDR2 YYDKDF (reference sequence). CDR3 region: CATSPARSGARNEQFF. CDR3 DNA sequence: TGTGCCACCAGCCCCGCTAGGTCAGGGGCCCGGAATGAGCAGTTCTTC.

The chain couples TRBV6-4 to TRBJ1-2; D unclear. Germline V lookup: CDR1 MRHNA, CDR2 SNTAGT. This CDR3 has 14 amino acids. Trimming shortened V by 2 bases and J by 8 bases, and 15 bases separated the two germline ends. The CDR3 loop reads CASSDGEEGYGYTF. For the CDR3, the DNA is TGTGCCAGCAGTGACGGGGAGGAAGGCTACGGCTACACCTTC.

This clonotype was counted a few times. The V call is TRBV7-3, the J call TRBJ1-1; no clear D gene. Trimming took off 4 bases at V and 1 base at J, with 10 bases between the two ends. CDR3 length: 14 amino acids. The V gene's germline CDR1 is SGHTA and CDR2 FQGTGA. This chain's CDR3 is CASSSKLPNTEAFF. CDR3 nucleotides: TGTGCCAGCAGCTCCAAACTACCGAACACTGAAGCTTTCTTT.

The chain is built from TRBV20-1 and TRBJ2-3; 9 bases map to TRBD2. The CDR3 has 16 amino acids. V lost 5 bases to trimming and J lost 2 bases; unmatched junction nucleotides: 11. From germline, CDR1 is DFQATT and CDR2 SNEGSKA (reference sequence). As DNA, the CDR3 is TGCAGTGCTCCCAAACGCCTAGCGGGGTTCACAGATACGCAGTATTTT. It translates to CSAPKRLAGFTDTQYF.

The table lists this clonotype with a few counts. The gene calls are TRBV27 and TRBJ2-1; 8 bases line up with TRBD2. CDR1 and CDR2 (germline): MNHEY, SMNVEV (reference sequence). Unmatched junction bases numbered 8, after V lost 5 bases and J lost 2 bases. This CDR3 region has 16 residues. CDR3 residues: CASSHSSGLTYNEQFF. In nucleotides, the CDR3 is TGTGCCAGCAGTCACTCTAGCGGGCTCACCTACAATGAGCAGTTCTTC.

This clonotype was seen just once. V usage is TRBV27 and J usage is TRBJ1-5; 7 bases fit TRBD1. CDR3 length equals 17 residues. Germline V lookup: CDR1 MNHEY, CDR2 SMNVEV (reference sequence). With V trimmed by 0 bases and J by 2 bases, 7 bases remained unmatched. The CDR3 here is CASSLSGTAGRNQPQHF. DNA of the CDR3: TGTGCCAGCAGTTTATCTGGGACAGCGGGGCGCAATCAGCCCCAGCATTTT.

V usage is TRBV27 and J usage is TRBJ2-7; D possibly corresponds to TRBD2 (6 bases). Germline CDR1 MNHEY, CDR2 SMNVEV (reference sequence). The CDR3 totals 16 residues. V was shortened by 0 bases and J by 4 bases, with 16 bases between the two germline ends. The CDR3 DNA reads TGTGCCAGCAGTTTATCGTTCGGGGGTAATTCGTACGAGCAGTACTTC. As protein: CASSLSFGGNSYEQYF.

The V call is TRBV28, the J call TRBJ2-3; D is uncertain. The CDR3 spans 15 residues. Trimming removed 6 bases from V and 0 bases from J, with 13 bases in between. Germline CDR1 is MDHEN and CDR2 is SYDVKM. This CDR3 is CASREIAVSTDTQYF. The CDR3 DNA reads as TGTGCCAGCAGAGAGATAGCCGTTAGCACAGATACGCAGTATTTT.

This clonotype has just a few counts. V gene TRBV10-1 combines with J gene TRBJ2-3, with 14 bases that match TRBD2. CDR1 and CDR2 (germline): WNHNN, SYGVQD (reference sequence). This CDR3 region has 15 residues. Unmatched junction bases numbered 5, after V lost 4 bases and J lost 8 bases. CDR3 amino acids: CASSVAGTSGGTQYF. CDR3 coding DNA: TGCGCCAGCAGTGTGGCCGGGACTAGCGGGGGTACGCAGTATTTT.

This chain joins TRBV7-9 and TRBJ2-5, with TRBD1 matching 11 bases. Germline assignment: CDR1 SEHNR and CDR2 FQNEAQ (reference sequence). Trimming at V came to 0 bases and at J to 11 bases, leaving 11 bases not matched to a gene. There are 16 residues in the CDR3. CDR3 nucleotide sequence: TGTGCCAGCAGCTTAGCTTCCGGGACAGGGGGGGATGAGCAGTACTTC. Protein: CASSLASGTGGDEQYF.

This clonotype was observed a few times. As DNA, the CDR3 is TGTGCCAGCAGCCAAGATTTGAGCCTGGCTTTCTTT. Translating it yields CASSQDLSLAFF. The chain carries TRBV3-1 and TRBJ1-1; no reliable D call. CDR1 and CDR2 from the germline V gene are LGHDT and YNNKEL (reference sequence). With 0 bases removed from V and 11 bases from J, the gap between germline ends came to 10 bases. The CDR3 loop spans 12 amino acids. The complete variable domain, with remaining parts taken from reference TRBV3-1 and TRBJ1-1, reads DTAVSQTPKYLVTQMGNDKSIKCEQNLGHDTMYWYKQDSKKFLKIMFSYNNKELIINETVPNRFSPKSPDKAHLNLHINSLELGDSAVYFCASSQDLSLAFFGQGTRLTVV.

As concerns this clonotype: An end of the junction differs from the germline gene, which may be a read error. The chain couples TRBV12-3 or TRBV12-4 to TRBJ2-3; a weak D match, TRBD1 (6 bases). The CDR3 covers 15 residues. CDR3 DNA: TGTGCCAGCAGTCCAAGGGACAAGTACACAGCTACGCAGTATTTT. This encodes CASSPRDKYTATQYF.

V is TRBV20-1 and J is TRBJ1-2, with D hard to call. Trimming cost V 6 bases and J 7 bases, with 9 bases left between them. CDR1 DFQATT and CDR2 SNEGSKA come from the germline V gene (reference sequence). The CDR3 runs 10 residues. The CDR3: CSAPLGGYTF. CDR3 nucleotide sequence: TGCAGTGCCCCCCTTGGTGGCTACACCTTC.

For this clonotype: A much larger clone differs from this one at a single base, so this may be a read error. The chain employs TRBV20-1 and TRBJ1-2, with unresolved D. The CDR3 loop spans 13 amino acids. Germline V gives CDR1 DFQATT, CDR2 SNEGSKA (reference sequence). Trimming removed 2 bases at V and 1 base at J, with 8 bases between. CDR3 residues: CSARKPLNYGYTF. CDR3 bases: TGCAGTGCTAGAAAGCCCCTTAACTATGGCTACACCTTC.

The chain carries TRBV12-3 or TRBV12-4 and TRBJ2-7, with D tentatively TRBD1 or TRBD2 (5 bases each). This CDR3 is built from 13 residues. V shed 3 bases and J shed 7 bases, with 13 bases lying between them. The CDR3 sequence: CASSFGLPGEQYF. The DNA of the CDR3 is TGTGCCAGCAGTTTTGGACTCCCAGGGGAGCAGTACTTC.

The chain uses TRBV29-1 and TRBJ2-2; 8 positions match TRBD1. J lost 0 bases, V lost 6 bases, and 6 bases had no gene match. CDR1 SQVTM and CDR2 ANQGSEA come from the germline V gene. The CDR3 extends over 15 amino acids. For the CDR3, the DNA is TGCAGCGTGGGGACAGGAGACGCGAACACCGGGGAGCTGTTTTTT. It is translated as CSVGTGDANTGELFF.

V and J are TRBV4-1 and TRBJ2-7, with TRBD2 matching 7 bases. Germline V CDR1 and CDR2: MGHRA, YSYEKL. V lost 7 bases to trimming and J lost 0 bases; unmatched junction nucleotides: 6. This CDR3 comprises 14 residues. The CDR3 coding sequence is TGCGCCAGCACGCCCTCTAGCGGCTCCTACGAGCAGTACTTC. As protein: CASTPSSGSYEQYF.

Only a few counts were recorded for this clonotype. V is TRBV6-1 and J is TRBJ2-5, with 12 positions matching TRBD1. With 7 bases clipped from V and 6 bases from J, the junction kept 9 bases outside the gene matches. The V gene's germline CDR1 is MNHNS and CDR2 SASEGT. This CDR3 contains 15 residues. The CDR3, as DNA: TGTGCCAGCATACCTCCGGGACAGGGGGCAAAGACCCAGTACTTC. Translated: CASIPPGQGAKTQYF.

This clonotype has more than one count but fewer than ten. The chain has TRBV20-1 and TRBJ2-7, with D perhaps TRBD2 (5 bases). The V end was cut by 6 bases, the J end by 5 bases, with 17 bases between. The CDR3 totals 13 residues. In germline, CDR1 is DFQATT, CDR2 SNEGSKA (reference sequence). CDR3 residues: CSAPFVGSDEQYF. The CDR3 nucleotides are TGCAGTGCGCCCTTCGTAGGTAGCGACGAGCAGTACTTC.

About this clonotype itself: This may be a read error, as it is one base from a much larger clone. The chain recombines TRBV12-3 or TRBV12-4 with TRBJ2-1; 8 nucleotides match TRBD1. With 5 bases clipped from V and 9 bases from J, the junction kept 9 bases outside the gene matches. CDR3 length: 14 residues. DNA for the CDR3: TGTGCCAGCAGTCCCCAGGGGGCGGGCAGTGAGCAGTTCTTC. This translates into CASSPQGAGSEQFF.

This clonotype has only a few counts. This chain connects TRBV27 to TRBJ2-3; D perhaps matches TRBD2 (6 bases). CDR1 MNHEY and CDR2 SMNVEV come from the germline V gene (reference sequence). V dropped 5 bases and J dropped 4 bases, with 16 bases sitting between them. The CDR3 contains 15 residues. CDR3 sequence (DNA): TGTGCCAGCAGTCTTAGACCGGGGGTCGCAGATACGCAGTATTTT. This gives the protein CASSLRPGVADTQYF.

At least ten counts were recorded for this clonotype. The chain has TRBV20-1 and TRBJ2-3; D might be TRBD2 (5 bases). Per germline, CDR1 DFQATT and CDR2 SNEGSKA (reference sequence). The CDR3 is made up of 16 amino acids. V shed 3 bases and J shed 0 bases, with 16 bases lying between them. The CDR3 region has the DNA TGCAGTGCTAGTCGGGGAGCCGACGTTAGCACAGATACGCAGTATTTT. This gives the protein CSASRGADVSTDTQYF.

This clonotype was seen more than once but under ten times. The chain has TRBV10-3 and TRBJ2-6; D is perhaps TRBD1 (5 bases). V was shortened by 7 bases and J by 4 bases, with 26 bases between the two germline ends. This CDR3 is built from 19 residues. Germline lookup yields CDR1 ENHRY and CDR2 SYGVKD. Written as DNA, the CDR3 is TGTGCCATCAACCACTTTGCGCAGGGCGCAGTTTCAGGGGCCAACGTCCTGACTTTC. This sequence encodes CAINHFAQGAVSGANVLTF.

This chain joins TRBV27 and TRBJ1-3; D is ambiguous. Trimming pared 5 bases from V and 4 bases from J, leaving 15 bases between. Looked up from germline, CDR1 is MNHEY and CDR2 is SMNVEV (reference sequence). The CDR3 has 15 residues. The CDR3 sequence: CASSPTESLGNTIYF. Here the CDR3 DNA reads TGTGCCAGCAGTCCTACTGAGAGTCTGGGAAACACCATATATTTT.